The 25 T cell receptor beta chains presented below share a single source sample, sequenced in a study of blood T cell repertoires in COVID-19. Sequenced by immunoSEQ multiplex PCR; TCRdb stores in-frame clones only, minus some. The repertoire holds 40,000 to 50,000 clones, with about 82% as singletons. The sequenced sample consisted of peripheral blood. Receptors were obtained from a middle-aged man with active COVID-19.

The chain carries TRBV28 and TRBJ2-4; D is unresolved. The V gene's germline CDR1 is MDHEN and CDR2 SYDVKM. CDR3 length equals 14 residues. V was cut by 6 bases and J by 3 bases, with 12 bases left in between. CDR3 loop: CASRTSGSKNIQYF. The CDR3, as DNA: TGTGCCAGCAGGACCTCGGGTAGCAAAAACATTCAGTACTTC.

This sequence joins TRBV9 and TRBJ1-4, with D perhaps matching TRBD1 (5 bases). The CDR3 is 16 amino acids. Per the germline V gene, CDR1 is SGDLS and CDR2 is YYNGEE. V lost 6 bases to trimming and J lost 0 bases, with 15 bases between them. CDR3: CASTTGFGTTNEKLFF. CDR3 sequence (DNA): TGTGCCAGCACCACAGGATTTGGCACAACTAATGAAAAACTGTTTTTT. Full variable domain (missing parts from reference TRBV9 and TRBJ1-4): DSGVTQTPKHLITATGQRVTLRCSPRSGDLSVYWYQQSLDQGLQFLIQYYNGEERAKGNILERFSAQQFPDLHSELNLSSLELGDSALYFCASTTGFGTTNEKLFFGSGTQLSVL.

This chain joins TRBV27 and TRBJ1-5; TRBD1 matches 8 bases. Per the germline V gene, CDR1 is MNHEY and CDR2 is SMNVEV (reference sequence). The CDR3 has 14 residues. With V trimmed by 5 bases and J by 7 bases, 7 bases remained unmatched. Here the CDR3 reads CASSPGQGHQPQHF. CDR3 sequence (DNA): TGTGCCAGCAGTCCCGGACAGGGCCACCAGCCCCAGCATTTT.

The chain employs TRBV30 and TRBJ2-3; 11 bases agree with TRBD1. V gave up 3 bases and J gave up 6 bases; unmatched junction bases: 5. The CDR3 sequence is 14 residues long. Germline-derived CDR1 and CDR2 are GTSNPN and SVGIG (reference sequence). The CDR3 region is CAWRTGQGGDTQYF. The CDR3 nucleotides are TGTGCCTGGAGGACGGGACAGGGGGGGGATACGCAGTATTTT.

This chain connects TRBV10-3 to TRBJ2-1; 12 nucleotides line up with TRBD2. The CDR3 spans 15 residues. Per the germline V gene, CDR1 is ENHRY and CDR2 is SYGVKD. V dropped 9 bases and J dropped 0; count of bases not matched to a gene: 3. This CDR3 is CAIGLAGLSYNEQFF. The CDR3 region has the DNA TGTGCCATAGGACTAGCGGGGCTCTCCTACAATGAGCAGTTCTTC.

The chain links TRBV6-2 or TRBV6-3 to TRBJ2-3; D remains ambiguous. Germline V CDR1 and CDR2: MNHEY, SVGEGT. V was pared by 0 bases and J by 6 bases, with 10 bases between. The CDR3 spans 14 residues. CDR3 amino acids: CASSYSPGFDTQYF. The CDR3 DNA is TGTGCCAGCAGTTACTCGCCAGGTTTTGATACGCAGTATTTT.

The V gene is TRBV6-5, the J gene TRBJ1-2, with TRBD1 identical over 7 bases. The CDR3 spans 13 residues. The V segment lost 6 bases and the J segment 1 base; nucleotides outside the gene matches: 2. CDR1 is MNHEY, CDR2 SVGAGI, per germline. CDR3 DNA: TGTGCCAGCAGAAGACAGGGTAACTATGGCTACACCTTC. The encoded protein is CASRRQGNYGYTF.

This rearrangement joins TRBV7-2 to TRBJ1-2; the match to TRBD1 covers 8 bases. J was trimmed by 10 bases and V by 4 bases; bases with no gene match: 11. CDR1 is SGHTA and CDR2 is FQGNSA in the germline V gene. The CDR3 has 14 residues. The CDR3 is CASSSRTGKVNYTF. CDR3 DNA: TGTGCCAGCAGCTCCAGGACAGGGAAAGTTAACTACACCTTC.

The chain employs TRBV9 and TRBJ2-3; possible D gene TRBD2, 6 bases. The CDR3 length is 15 residues. The V and J ends lost 0 bases and 3 bases respectively, with 11 bases between them. Looked up from germline, CDR1 is SGDLS and CDR2 is YYNGEE. CDR3 sequence (DNA): TGTGCCAGCAGCGTAGAATCGGGGGTGACAGATACGCAGTATTTT. This codes for CASSVESGVTDTQYF.

To note about this clone: A much larger clone sits a single nucleotide away, making a read error possible. The chain couples TRBV5-8 to TRBJ2-2; D gene uncertain. Germline CDR1 reads SGHTS; CDR2 reads YDEGEE. This CDR3 region has 14 residues. V lost 1 base to trimming and J lost 1 base, with 5 bases between them. DNA for the CDR3: TGTGCCAGCAGCTTGAACTGGAACACCGGGGAGCTGTTTTTT. It encodes CASSLNWNTGELFF.

This clone occurred a few times. This chain links TRBV7-3 with TRBJ2-3, with 8 bases identical to TRBD2. Germline loops: CDR1 SGHTA, CDR2 FQGTGA. This CDR3 is built from 12 residues. With V trimmed by 1 base and J by 10 bases, 1 base remained unmatched. The CDR3, as DNA: TGTGCCAGCAGCTTAAACGGGAGGGCGCAGTATTTT. Encoded protein: CASSLNGRAQYF.

The V call is TRBV19, the J call TRBJ1-1; a possible D gene is TRBD1 (6 bases). The V and J ends lost 7 bases and 4 bases respectively, with 13 bases between them. CDR1 and CDR2 (germline): LNHDA, SQIVND (reference sequence). CDR3 size: 13 residues. CDR3 bases: TGTGCCAGTACCCCGCTAGGGGGCACTGAAGCTTTCTTT. It codes for CASTPLGGTEAFF.

The CDR3 reads CASSQDLSSGPMQETQYF. CDR3 nucleotides: TGCGCCAGCAGCCAAGATTTGTCTAGCGGGCCGATGCAAGAGACCCAGTACTTC. The chain has TRBV4-3 and TRBJ2-5; 8 nucleotides line up with TRBD2. After removal of 0 bases from V and 2 bases from J, the junction contained 11 bases not matched to a gene. From germline, CDR1 is LGHNA and CDR2 YSLEER. The CDR3 covers 18 residues.

The chain joins TRBV5-1 to TRBJ1-4; 8 bases are a match to TRBD1. CDR1 is SGHRS, CDR2 YFSETQ, per germline. V shed 3 bases, J shed 7 bases, and the junction held 8 bases outside the gene matches. The CDR3 is 15 residues long. DNA for the CDR3: TGCGCCAGCAGCTACACGCAGGGGGCGGGTGAAAAACTGTTTTTT. Protein: CASSYTQGAGEKLFF. Combining the CDR3 with reference TRBV5-1 and TRBJ1-4 gives the whole variable domain KAGVTQTPRYLIKTRGQQVTLSCSPISGHRSVSWYQQTPGQGLQFLFEYFSETQRNKGNFPGRFSGRQFSNSRSEMNVSTLELGDSALYLCASSYTQGAGEKLFFGSGTQLSVL.

The chain employs TRBV9 and TRBJ1-6; the match to TRBD1 covers 7 bases. This CDR3 has 16 amino acids. Germline CDR1 SGDLS, CDR2 YYNGEE. V lost 0 bases and J lost 8; bases outside the gene matches: 8. The CDR3 here is CASSVGTGDWDSPLHF. Here the CDR3 DNA reads TGTGCCAGCAGCGTAGGCACAGGGGATTGGGATTCACCCCTCCACTTT.

V is TRBV5-4 and J is TRBJ2-3; 10 nucleotides match TRBD2. The germline CDR1 and CDR2 sequences are SGHNT and YYREEE (reference sequence). Trimming at V came to 3 bases and at J to 5 bases, leaving 6 bases not matched to a gene. The CDR3 sequence is 15 residues long. The CDR3 nucleotides read TGTGCCAGCAGCTGGAAGCGGGGGGGCCGAGATACGCAGTATTTT. Its translation is CASSWKRGGRDTQYF.

The chain carries TRBV2 and TRBJ2-7; D possibly corresponds to TRBD2 (6 bases). V was cut by 4 bases and J by 0 bases, with 13 bases left in between. The V gene's germline CDR1 is SNHLY and CDR2 FYNNEI. There are 15 residues in the CDR3. CDR3 sequence (DNA): TGTGCCAGCAGTGTCGGGGGACCAACCTCCTACGAGCAGTACTTC. This gives the protein CASSVGGPTSYEQYF. Complete variable domain (other parts from reference TRBV2 and TRBJ2-7): EPEVTQTPSHQVTQMGQEVILRCVPISNHLYFYWYRQILGQKVEFLVSFYNNEISEKSEIFDDQFSVERPDGSNFTLKIRSTKLEDSAMYFCASSVGGPTSYEQYFGPGTRLTVT.

The V call is TRBV7-9, the J call TRBJ1-2; 8 nucleotides match TRBD1. Trimming removed 7 bases from V and 7 bases from J; junction bases left unmatched: 5. This CDR3 contains 12 residues. The germline gives CDR1 SEHNR, CDR2 FQNEAQ (reference sequence). The CDR3 nucleotides are TGTGCCAGCATGCAGGGGGCGGGTGGCTACACCTTC. Protein sequence: CASMQGAGGYTF. The complete variable domain, with remaining parts taken from reference TRBV7-9 and TRBJ1-2, reads DTGVSQNPRHKITKRGQNVTFRCDPISEHNRLYWYRQTLGQGPEFLTYFQNEAQLEKSRLLSDRFSAERPKGSFSTLEIQRTEQGDSAMYLCASMQGAGGYTFGSGTRLTVV.

This rearrangement joins TRBV24-1 to TRBJ2-3; possibly TRBD2 for D (6 bases). The CDR3 covers 15 residues. The germline gives CDR1 KGHDR, CDR2 SFDVKD. V gave up 3 bases and J gave up 4 bases, with 13 bases separating them. The CDR3 nucleotides read TGTGCCACCAGTGATCCTGCGACTAGGGCAGATACGCAGTATTTT. Encoded protein: CATSDPATRADTQYF.

The chain links TRBV7-3 to TRBJ2-1, with D perhaps TRBD2 (6 bases). This CDR3 has 17 residues. Germline CDR1 and CDR2: SGHTA and FQGTGA. V was cut by 1 base and J by 1 base, with 14 bases left in between. The chain's CDR3 is CASSLNRGGGSYNEQFF. The CDR3 DNA reads as TGTGCCAGCAGCTTAAATCGTGGAGGAGGGTCCTACAATGAGCAGTTCTTC.

This clone was recorded once. The chain employs TRBV6-5 and TRBJ2-3; TRBD2 agrees at 13 bases. The CDR3 loop spans 15 amino acids. With V trimmed by 2 bases and J by 10 bases, 6 bases remained unmatched. CDR1 and CDR2 from the germline V gene are MNHEY and SVGAGI. The CDR3 DNA reads TGTGCCAGCAGTTACGTTAGACTAGCGGGAGGCCCGCAGTATTTT. This sequence encodes CASSYVRLAGGPQYF.

J is TRBJ2-3 and V is TRBV7-2, with 7 bases that match TRBD2. J was trimmed by 2 bases and V by 3 bases; bases with no gene match: 8. In germline, CDR1 is SGHTA, CDR2 FQGNSA. The length of the CDR3 is 16 residues. CDR3 protein: CASSFQPAGTTDTQYF. The CDR3 nucleotides are TGTGCCAGCAGCTTCCAACCAGCGGGGACCACAGATACGCAGTATTTT. Using reference TRBV7-2 and TRBJ2-3 for the parts outside the CDR3, the full variable domain is GAGVSQSPSNKVTEKGKDVELRCDPISGHTALYWYRQSLGQGLEFLIYFQGNSAPDKSGLPSDRFSAERTGGSVSTLTIQRTQQEDSAVYLCASSFQPAGTTDTQYFGPGTRLTVL.

V gene TRBV18 combines with J gene TRBJ2-1; TRBD2 aligns across 7 bases. CDR3 size: 14 residues. Germline trimming cut 1 base from V and 10 bases from J; bases unmatched to any gene: 7. Germline assignment: CDR1 KGHSH and CDR2 LQKENI. The CDR3 bases are TGTGCCAGCTCACCACAGGCGGGAGTGGGGGAGCAGTTCTTC. Translation gives CASSPQAGVGEQFF.

The rearrangement joins TRBV30 to TRBJ2-1; D may be TRBD2 (5 bases). V shed 0 bases and J shed 9 bases, with 12 bases lying between them. The CDR3 has 13 residues. Per germline, CDR1 GTSNPN and CDR2 SVGIG (reference sequence). This CDR3 is CAWSVRSGSEQFF. The CDR3 DNA reads TGTGCCTGGAGTGTCCGGTCGGGATCTGAGCAGTTCTTC.

This chain joins TRBV24-1 and TRBJ2-3; TRBD2 matches at 15 bases. V dropped 4 bases and J dropped 7; count of bases not matched to a gene: 5. The CDR3 covers 16 residues. Germline lookup yields CDR1 KGHDR and CDR2 SFDVKD. The CDR3 coding sequence is TGTGCCACCAGTGAACCAGGACTAGCGGGGGGGAATACGCAGTATTTT. Translated, it gives CATSEPGLAGGNTQYF.